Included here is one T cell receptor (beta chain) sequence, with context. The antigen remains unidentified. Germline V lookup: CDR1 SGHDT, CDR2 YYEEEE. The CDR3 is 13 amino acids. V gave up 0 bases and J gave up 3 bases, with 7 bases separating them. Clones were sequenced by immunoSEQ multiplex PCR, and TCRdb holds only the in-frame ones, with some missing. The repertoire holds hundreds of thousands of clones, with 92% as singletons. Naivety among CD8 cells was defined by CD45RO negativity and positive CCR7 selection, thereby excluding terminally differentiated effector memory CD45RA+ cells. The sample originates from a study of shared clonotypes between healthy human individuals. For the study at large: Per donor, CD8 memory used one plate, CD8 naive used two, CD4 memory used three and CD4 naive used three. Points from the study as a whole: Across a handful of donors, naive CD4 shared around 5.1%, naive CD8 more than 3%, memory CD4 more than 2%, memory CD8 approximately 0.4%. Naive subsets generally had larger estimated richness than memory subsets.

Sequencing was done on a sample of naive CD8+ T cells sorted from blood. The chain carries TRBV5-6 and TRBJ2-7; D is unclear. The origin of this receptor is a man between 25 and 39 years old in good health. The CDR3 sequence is CASSLGPLYEQYF. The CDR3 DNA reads TGTGCCAGCAGCTTGGGGCCCCTCTACGAGCAGTACTTC.